The 25 T cell receptor beta chains below all came from one sample that was sequenced in a study of radiation and T cells in renal cell carcinoma. The table came from immunoSEQ multiplex PCR; TCRdb's copy has only in-frame clones and leaves some out. The table shows more than 65,000 clones, with about 86% occurring only once. The time point: blood 2 weeks post-SBRT. Described treatment: 15 Gy SBRT to primary tumor, nephrectomy 4 weeks later. The sample consisted of blood, taken from a patient whose treatment included radiotherapy and nephrectomy. The receptors come from a woman aged 45-60 years with renal cell carcinoma.

This clone was detected a few times. The rearrangement links TRBV7-9 to TRBJ1-1; D is undetermined. CDR1 and CDR2 (germline): SEHNR, FQNEAQ (reference sequence). The CDR3 is made up of 14 amino acids. V gave up 11 bases and J gave up 4 bases, with 20 bases separating them. CDR3 loop: CAGLNWARSTEAFF. The CDR3 region has the DNA TGTGCCGGCCTTAACTGGGCGCGGAGCACTGAAGCTTTCTTT.

This clone was seen only once. The chain is built from TRBV27 and TRBJ1-4, with D perhaps matching TRBD1 (5 bases). Germline values: CDR1 MNHEY, CDR2 SMNVEV (reference sequence). This CDR3 contains 13 residues. The V end lost 3 bases, the J end lost 8 bases, and 10 bases lay between the germline ends. The CDR3 DNA is TGTGCCAGCAGTTTCGGGACTGCGGAAAAACTGTTTTTT. This gives the protein CASSFGTAEKLFF.

The rearrangement uses TRBV7-9 and TRBJ1-2; the D gene is possibly TRBD1 (6 bases). The CDR3 is made up of 14 amino acids. V was pared by 3 bases and J by 0 bases, with 8 bases between. Per germline, CDR1 SEHNR and CDR2 FQNEAQ (reference sequence). The DNA for the CDR3 is TGTGCCAGCAGCTTGACAGGACCTAACTATGGCTACACCTTC. As protein: CASSLTGPNYGYTF.

There are a few counts of this clone. The rearrangement links TRBV28 to TRBJ1-2; D perhaps matches TRBD1 (6 bases). With 6 bases removed from V and 5 bases from J, the gap between germline ends came to 7 bases. Germline CDR1 reads MDHEN; CDR2 reads SYDVKM. The CDR3 loop spans 11 amino acids. The CDR3 sequence: CASRGGYGYTF. The CDR3 region has the DNA TGTGCCAGCAGAGGGGGGTATGGCTACACCTTC.

This chain joins TRBV19 and TRBJ1-2, with D hard to call. In germline, CDR1 is LNHDA, CDR2 SQIVND (reference sequence). The germline V and J ends were trimmed by 3 bases and 8 bases, with 10 bases remaining between them. The CDR3 runs to 12 residues. In nucleotides, the CDR3 is TGTGCCAGTAGTATTGGGCATAGAGGCTACACCTTC. Residues: CASSIGHRGYTF.

In this sample, this clone turned up once. The chain carries TRBV9 and TRBJ2-5; maybe TRBD1 (6 bases). The CDR3 spans 16 residues. The V gene lost 4 bases and the J gene lost 7 bases, with 23 bases spanning the gap. Germline V gives CDR1 SGDLS, CDR2 YYNGEE. The CDR3 nucleotides read TGTGCCAGCAGCATCGCCCTACAGGGATTAGAAGGGACCCAGTACTTC. Translated, it gives CASSIALQGLEGTQYF. The variable domain in full, completed from reference TRBV9 and TRBJ2-5, reads DSGVTQTPKHLITATGQRVTLRCSPRSGDLSVYWYQQSLDQGLQFLIQYYNGEERAKGNILERFSAQQFPDLHSELNLSSLELGDSALYFCASSIALQGLEGTQYFGPGTRLLVL.

V and J are TRBV18 and TRBJ2-3, with 8 bases lining up with TRBD1. This CDR3 region has 15 residues. Trimming cost V 3 bases and J 4 bases; bases outside gene matches: 6. Looked up from germline, CDR1 is KGHSH and CDR2 is LQKENI. The CDR3 here is CASSPGTGISDTQYF. CDR3 bases: TGTGCCAGCTCACCCGGGACAGGTATTTCAGATACGCAGTATTTT.

The V and J genes are TRBV7-2 and TRBJ1-1; D ambiguous. V was shortened by 3 bases and J by 0 bases, with 11 bases between the two germline ends. CDR1 and CDR2 (germline): SGHTA, FQGNSA. The CDR3 is made up of 15 amino acids. The CDR3 sequence: CASSLRAELNTEAFF. The DNA of the CDR3 is TGTGCCAGCAGCTTGAGGGCAGAGCTGAACACTGAAGCTTTCTTT. Full variable domain (remainder filled in from reference TRBV7-2 and TRBJ1-1): GAGVSQSPSNKVTEKGKDVELRCDPISGHTALYWYRQSLGQGLEFLIYFQGNSAPDKSGLPSDRFSAERTGGSVSTLTIQRTQQEDSAVYLCASSLRAELNTEAFFGQGTRLTVV.

The chain carries TRBV18 and TRBJ1-4; D is unclear. The CDR3 is 13 residues long. Germline CDR1 is KGHSH and CDR2 is LQKENI. With 6 bases removed from V and 7 bases from J, the gap between germline ends came to 12 bases. CDR3 residues: CASSTSSLEKLFF. DNA of the CDR3: TGTGCCAGCTCGACTTCGAGTCTTGAAAAACTGTTTTTT.

V is TRBV10-1 and J is TRBJ2-1, with 8 bases fitting TRBD2. The germline V gene has CDR1 WNHNN and CDR2 SYGVQD (reference sequence). V gave up 3 bases and J gave up 12 bases; unmatched junction bases: 4. The CDR3 spans 12 residues. CDR3 nucleotides: TGCGCCAGCAGTGAAGTGGGACTAGGGCAGTTCTTC. Translation: CASSEVGLGQFF.

V gene TRBV4-2 combines with J gene TRBJ2-1, with D uncertain. The CDR3 spans 14 residues. Germline loops: CDR1 LGHNA, CDR2 YNFKEQ. The V end was cut by 8 bases, the J end by 4 bases, with 15 bases between. In DNA, the CDR3 is TGTGCCAGCGAACCAAATTTGGGGTACAATGAGCAGTTCTTC. Translating gives CASEPNLGYNEQFF.

V gene TRBV19 combines with J gene TRBJ2-1; TRBD1 is a possible D gene (6 bases). Germline V gives CDR1 LNHDA, CDR2 SQIVND (reference sequence). The CDR3 length is 15 residues. Between the trimmed V and J ends, which lost 3 bases and 4 bases, there was a span of 13 bases. The CDR3 here is CASSIRGHTYNEQFF. In DNA, the CDR3 is TGTGCCAGTAGTATCAGGGGACACACATACAATGAGCAGTTCTTC.

The chain uses TRBV19 and TRBJ1-5; a weak D match, TRBD1 (5 bases). Deletions cut 6 bases from V and 6 bases from J, with 15 bases between. The CDR3 extends over 14 amino acids. CDR1 LNHDA and CDR2 SQIVND come from the germline V gene (reference sequence). The DNA for the CDR3 is TGTGCCAGTAGCCTTGGGGGAGGGTCTCAGCCCCAGCATTTT. Protein product: CASSLGGGSQPQHF.

This clone is a singleton in its sample. The chain uses TRBV7-3 and TRBJ2-5; a possible D gene is TRBD1 (5 bases). V gave up 2 bases and J gave up 5 bases, with 15 bases separating them. CDR3 length: 15 amino acids. Germline values: CDR1 SGHTA, CDR2 FQGTGA. The CDR3 loop reads CASSLSGLLRETQYF. In DNA form, the CDR3 reads TGTGCCAGCAGCTTATCAGGGTTGCTTAGGGAGACCCAGTACTTC.

V usage is TRBV11-2 and J usage is TRBJ1-2, with D unclear. This CDR3 spans 16 amino acids. CDR1 is SGHAT, CDR2 FQNNGV, per germline. V was pared by 2 bases and J by 0 bases, with 13 bases between. The CDR3 DNA sequence: TGTGCCAGCAGCTTAAATCGCTACAGTACTAACTATGGCTACACCTTC. Protein sequence: CASSLNRYSTNYGYTF.

J is TRBJ1-2 and V is TRBV19; tentative D call: TRBD1 (6 bases). The CDR3 loop spans 13 amino acids. CDR1 and CDR2 from the germline V gene are LNHDA and SQIVND (reference sequence). The V end was cut by 3 bases, the J end by 7 bases, with 12 bases between. The CDR3 sequence: CASSISGGGGYTF. Here the CDR3 DNA reads TGTGCCAGTAGTATTTCCGGGGGCGGTGGCTACACCTTC.

The chain uses TRBV5-8 and TRBJ1-1; no definite D call. The CDR3 extends over 11 amino acids. Germline V gene lookup returns CDR1 SGHTS and CDR2 YDEGEE. Trimming left V 4 bases short and J 7 bases short, with 8 bases between. The CDR3: CASSPTFEAFF. The CDR3 DNA is TGTGCCAGCAGCCCGACTTTTGAAGCTTTCTTT.

This chain links TRBV11-2 with TRBJ2-5; weak D call: TRBD2 (6 bases). The germline V gene has CDR1 SGHAT and CDR2 FQNNGV. V was pared by 1 base and J by 2 bases, with 11 bases between. The CDR3 loop spans 15 amino acids. DNA for the CDR3: TGTGCCAGCAGCTTAGTCACGACTAGACAAGAGACCCAGTACTTC. The encoded protein is CASSLVTTRQETQYF.

The rearrangement joins TRBV30 to TRBJ2-1; the match to TRBD2 covers 10 bases. The V gene end was trimmed by 2 bases and the J gene end by 5 bases; junction bases not matched to a gene: 3. Germline values: CDR1 GTSNPN, CDR2 SVGIG (reference sequence). The CDR3 has 14 residues. CDR3 residues: CAWSISGGHNEQFF. As DNA, the CDR3 is TGTGCCTGGAGTATTAGCGGGGGGCACAATGAGCAGTTCTTC.

The chain is built from TRBV6-1 and TRBJ1-1; tentatively, D is TRBD1 (5 bases). The CDR3 has 12 amino acids. The V end lost 2 bases, the J end lost 7 bases, and 8 bases lay between the germline ends. Germline loops: CDR1 MNHNS, CDR2 SASEGT. As DNA, the CDR3 is TGTGCCAGCAGTGAACAGGGATATGAAGCTTTCTTT. This translates into CASSEQGYEAFF.

This clone was seen once. The V gene is TRBV4-1, the J gene TRBJ1-5, with D uncertain. The V gene lost 2 bases and the J gene lost 1 base, with 6 bases spanning the gap. The germline V gene has CDR1 MGHRA and CDR2 YSYEKL. This CDR3 is built from 14 residues. The CDR3 coding sequence is TGCGCCAGCAGCCAAAGCAGGAGCAATCAGCCCCAGCATTTT. Its protein product is CASSQSRSNQPQHF.

The chain combines TRBV6-5 with TRBJ1-1; D not resolved. Per germline, CDR1 MNHEY and CDR2 SVGAGI. The CDR3 has 15 residues. Trimming took 0 bases from V and 5 from J, leaving 13 bases between them. The chain's CDR3 is CASSYSRTAGTEAFF. The CDR3 DNA reads as TGTGCCAGCAGTTACTCAAGGACCGCGGGGACTGAAGCTTTCTTT.

The chain is built from TRBV9 and TRBJ2-7; D call uncertain. Germline assignment: CDR1 SGDLS and CDR2 YYNGEE. V lost 2 bases and J 0 bases, leaving 6 bases between the germline ends. The CDR3 is 13 amino acids. The CDR3 here is CASSVEFSYEQYF. In nucleotides, the CDR3 is TGTGCCAGCAGCGTCGAGTTCTCCTACGAGCAGTACTTC.

This chain connects TRBV7-2 to TRBJ1-2, with D maybe TRBD1 (6 bases). The V end was cut by 2 bases, the J end by 0 bases, with 10 bases between. The CDR3 loop spans 15 amino acids. Germline V lookup: CDR1 SGHTA, CDR2 FQGNSA. The chain's CDR3 is CASSLNPGANYGYTF. The CDR3 coding sequence is TGTGCCAGCAGCTTAAATCCAGGGGCTAACTATGGCTACACCTTC.

The V call is TRBV10-1, the J call TRBJ2-3; D gene uncertain. Germline CDR1 WNHNN, CDR2 SYGVQD (reference sequence). V was clipped by 1 base and J by 4 bases, with 9 bases between them. The CDR3 is 14 amino acids. CDR3 nucleotide sequence: TGCGCCAGCAGTGAGTTGTCACGGGCAGATACGCAGTATTTT. This codes for CASSELSRADTQYF.